This T cell receptor (beta chain) was identified in a study of T cell repertoires in cytomegalovirus infection. MiXCR, run by TCRdb on the reads, gives a single entry per CDR3 protein. The sample has 200,000 to 300,000 distinct CDR3 sequences, roughly 10% seen once; the top ten hold about 16%. This clonotype has at least ten counts. Its antigen remains unidentified. A junction end diverges from the germline sequence, so it may reflect a read error. Study results and limitations: Clonotype analysis showed dominance of the ex vivo response by HLA-C-restricted CMV-specific TCR beta clonotypes.

This CDR3 spans 15 amino acids. Germline CDR1 and CDR2: SGHTA and FQGNSA. This TCR derives from a human donor in good health (CMV status not recorded). Some clones in this sample may be carry-over from other donors' samples. This chain links TRBV7-2 with TRBJ2-7, with 9 bases lining up with TRBD2. Sequenced input: PBMCs. CDR3 DNA sequence: TGTGCCAGCAGCCTAGCGGGGCCCCGCTCCTACGAGCAGTACTTC. Translated, it gives CASSLAGPRSYEQYF.